This T cell receptor (beta chain) was captured by sequencing in a study of blood T cell repertoires in COVID-19. In the study overall: The study drew acute and convalescent COVID-19 samples from the United States, Italy and Spain. Sources were T cells, B-cell-depleted T cells, or PBMCs; the material itself was cDNA or gDNA.

Original data processing: Estimates of nucleated cell counts were drawn from the amplification of reference gene primers. Generated by immunoSEQ multiplex PCR, the TCRdb table keeps only in-frame clones and is missing some. For V, J and clone size, that table is used; D and trimming come from the DNA. This table holds around 200,000 clones, over 80% found once. V was shortened by 6 bases and J by 4 bases, with 12 bases between the two germline ends. The CDR3 loop spans 13 amino acids. Germline V gene lookup returns CDR1 MDHEN and CDR2 SYDVKM. Individuals aged roughly 18 to 95 years were recruited from 24 US areas.

The chain has TRBV28 and TRBJ1-2; perhaps TRBD1 as D (6 bases). Sequenced: PBMCs or T cells enriched from blood (not recorded which). The TCR originated in a man younger than 30 with acute COVID-19. CDR3 bases: TGTGCCAGCAGCACAACAGGGAGCTATGGCTACACCTTC. Protein product: CASSTTGSYGYTF.